The T cell receptor beta chain under discussion was sequenced for a study of PD-1 blockade in classical Hodgkin lymphoma. General study points: There was a significant rise in CD4+ TCR diversity by C4D1, with no such rise for CD8+. Although disease activity or prior therapy may be involved, causes of the repertoire differences remain undefined. Whoever responded completely had baseline diversity much like that seen in newly diagnosed patients.

Every patient experienced relapse after autologous stem cell transplantation, and brentuximab vedotin exposure varied. Complete response, partial response or progressive disease was each patient's best response. For this clone: The antigen is not known.

CDR1 is SGHVS and CDR2 is FNYEAQ in the germline V gene. With 3 bases clipped from V and 2 bases from J, the junction kept 10 bases outside the gene matches. The CDR3 totals 16 residues. The table came from immunoSEQ multiplex PCR; TCRdb's copy has only in-frame clones and leaves some out. The profile shows fewer than 90,000 clones, about 93% of them singletons. Sample: peripheral blood mononuclear cells (PBMCs), taken at baseline. The TCR was taken from a human donor with classical Hodgkin lymphoma. The genes are TRBV7-6 and TRBJ2-7; 7 nucleotides match TRBD1. CDR3 amino acids: CASSFYTSGGTYEQYF. The DNA for the CDR3 is TGTGCCAGCAGCTTCTATACCTCAGGGGGAACCTACGAGCAGTACTTC.